This T cell receptor (beta chain) was profiled in a study of molecular identifiers for immune sequencing clone quantification. About the research overall: Replicate RNA came from about 20,000 or 100,000 naive CD8 cells and was split five ways, and four parts were sequenced.

Previously described methods with listed TCR primers produced the bulk TCR libraries. TCRdb fed the PCR reads into MiXCR, producing one record per CDR3 protein. This sample yields approximately 590,000 distinct CDR3 sequences, of which 25% are seen a single time; 0.78% belongs to the top ten. CDR1 and CDR2 (germline): DFQATT, SNEGSKA (reference sequence). There are 15 residues in the CDR3. A word on this clonotype: This clone may be a read error of a much larger clone one base away.

Researchers sorted naive CD8 T cells as cells that were CD8+CD4-CCR7+CD45RA+. Sequencing input: naive CD8+ T cells from blood, with Jurkat cell RNA spiked in. Subset described: FACS-sorted CD8+CD4-CCR7+CD45RA+ naive T cells. The V gene is TRBV20-1, the J gene TRBJ2-3, with 7 positions matching TRBD2. This clonotype was obtained from a human donor in good health. Some libraries in this study had Jurkat cell RNA spiked in. CDR3 protein: CSARALAESTDTRYF. The CDR3 coding sequence is TGCAGTGCTAGAGCGCTAGCGGAGTCCACAGATACGCGGTATTTT.